This T cell receptor (beta chain) was documented in a study of blood T cell repertoires in COVID-19. About the study: Acute and convalescent COVID-19 samples came from the United States, Italy and Spain. The cDNA or gDNA used as material had been derived from T cells, B-cell-depleted T cells, or PBMCs.

In the authors' workflow: Reference gene primer amplification yielded estimated nucleated cell counts. The repertoire was sequenced with immunoSEQ multiplex PCR; TCRdb's copy has only in-frame clones and lacks some. That table gives V, J and clone size, and the DNA gave D and trimming. Of 80,000 to 90,000 clones listed, roughly nine tenths were seen once; the top ten hold 5.4%. The CDR3 extends over 12 amino acids. Germline V lookup: CDR1 GTSNPN, CDR2 SVGIG (reference sequence). V was clipped by 4 bases and J by 5 bases; unmatched bases: 3. The chain couples TRBV30 to TRBJ1-1, with 8 bases aligning to TRBD1. The sequencing input was peripheral blood. The TCR sequence derives from a man in his sixties with acute or convalescent COVID-19. The CDR3 is CAWNQGATEAFF. The CDR3 nucleotides read TGTGCCTGGAATCAGGGGGCTACTGAAGCTTTCTTT.